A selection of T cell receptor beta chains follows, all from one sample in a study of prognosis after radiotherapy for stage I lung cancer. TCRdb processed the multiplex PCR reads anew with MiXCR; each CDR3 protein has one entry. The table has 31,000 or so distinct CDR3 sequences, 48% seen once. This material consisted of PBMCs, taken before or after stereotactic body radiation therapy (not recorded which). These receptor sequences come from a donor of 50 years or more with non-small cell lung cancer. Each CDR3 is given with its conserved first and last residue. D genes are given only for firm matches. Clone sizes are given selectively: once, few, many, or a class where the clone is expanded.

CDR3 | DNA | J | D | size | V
CASSPGGGLTEAFF | TGTGCCAGCAGCCCAGGGGGGGGCCTCACTGAAGCTTTCTTT | TRBJ1-1 | TRBD1 | . | TRBV11-2
CASSPSLPVANEKLFF | TGTGCCAGCTCACCAAGCCTTCCGGTGGCTAATGAAAAACTGTTTTTT | TRBJ1-4 | . | many | TRBV18
CASSPRTGDEQYF | TGCGCCAGCAGCCCCCGGACAGGGGACGAGCAGTACTTC | TRBJ2-7 | TRBD1 | . | TRBV4-1
CASSGGGGTGRYSHLHF | TGTGCCAGCAGCGGGGGGGGAGGGACAGGGAGGTATTCACACCTCCACTTT | TRBJ1-6 | TRBD1 | . | TRBV28
CASSYSYFSGTSGTDTQYF | TGTGCCAGCAGTTACTCTTATTTTTCGGGGACTAGCGGAACAGATACGCAGTATTTT | TRBJ2-3 | TRBD2 | many | TRBV6-2/TRBV6-3
CATRPREDHEQYF | TGTGCCACCCGTCCCAGGGAGGATCACGAGCAGTACTTC | TRBJ2-7 | . | many | TRBV10-3
CASRPTGAYGYTF | TGTGCCAGCAGGCCAACAGGGGCCTATGGCTACACCTTC | TRBJ1-2 | TRBD1 | . | TRBV27
CSLGGTGKNYGYTF | TGCAGCTTGGGAGGGACAGGTAAAAACTATGGCTACACCTTC | TRBJ1-2 | TRBD1 | . | TRBV29-1
CASSARRSSYNEQFF | TGTGCCAGCAGTGCAAGGCGGAGCTCCTACAATGAGCAGTTCTTC | TRBJ2-1 | . | medium-sized | TRBV7-2
CASSLSFGGTSYGYTF | TGTGCCAGCAGTTTATCGTTCGGTGGGACTAGCTATGGCTACACCTTC | TRBJ1-2 | . | . | TRBV28
CASSVDRESSYNSPLHF | TGTGCCAGCAGCGTGGACAGAGAAAGCTCCTATAATTCACCCCTCCACTTT | TRBJ1-6 | . | . | TRBV11-2
CASSLLVRLVFF | TGTGCCAGCAGCTTATTAGTTCGTTTAGTGTTCTTC | TRBJ2-1 | . | . | TRBV11-2
CASSLASLGVAAPYTQYF | TGCGCCAGCAGCTTGGCCTCACTGGGGGTAGCCGCACCATATACGCAGTATTTT | TRBJ2-3 | . | . | TRBV5-1
CASTGAQGANTGELFF | TGTGCCAGCACGGGGGCACAGGGGGCGAACACCGGGGAGCTGTTTTTT | TRBJ2-2 | TRBD1 | . | TRBV11-3
CASSYSGGWIYCYTF | TGTGCCAGCAGTTACTCCGGGGGCTGGATCTATTGCTACACCTTC | TRBJ1-2 | . | . | TRBV6-6
CASSLDSQNTGELFF | TGTGCCAGCAGCTTGGACAGCCAGAACACAGGGGAGCTGTTTTTT | TRBJ2-2 | . | . | TRBV11-3
CASSIDRERLASYEQYF | TGTGCCAGTAGTATAGACCGGGAGCGACTAGCTTCCTACGAGCAGTACTTC | TRBJ2-7 | TRBD2 | many | TRBV19
CASSQGETEQFF | TGTGCCAGCAGCCAAGGAGAAACTGAGCAGTTCTTC | TRBJ2-1 | . | . | TRBV14
CASSKGGPGEHQNF | TGTGCCAGCAGTAAGGGGGGGCCTGGGGAGCACCAGAATTTT | TRBJ1-5 | . | . | TRBV27
CASGLGRIATDTQYF | TGTGCTAGTGGTTTGGGCAGGATAGCCACAGATACGCAGTATTTT | TRBJ2-3 | . | once | TRBV12-5
CASSLVPGTYNEQFF | TGCGCCAGCAGCTTAGTTCCCGGTACCTACAATGAGCAGTTCTTC | TRBJ2-1 | . | medium-sized | TRBV5-1
CASSLLGTGELFF | TGCGCCAGCAGCTTGTTGGGCACCGGGGAGCTGTTTTTT | TRBJ2-2 | . | medium-sized | TRBV5-1
CAISGLRTGAGPYSEQFF | TGTGCCATCAGTGGTTTGCGGACAGGAGCTGGACCGTACAGTGAGCAGTTCTTC | TRBJ2-1 | TRBD1 | . | TRBV10-3
CATSRDLPGQCYERYF | TGTGCCACCAGCAGAGACCTTCCCGGACAGTGCTACGAGCGGTACTTC | TRBJ2-7 | . | . | TRBV15
CASSFGTIFTNEQFF | TGTGCCAGCAGCTTTGGGACTATATTTACCAATGAGCAGTTCTTC | TRBJ2-1 | TRBD2 | . | TRBV11-2
CASIPRSSVTTYEQYF | TGTGCCAGCATCCCCCGGTCTAGCGTGACCACCTACGAGCAGTACTTC | TRBJ2-7 | . | once | TRBV9
CASRISEWGKAFF | TGTGCCAGTAGAATTTCGGAATGGGGGAAGGCTTTCTTT | TRBJ1-1 | . | once | TRBV19
CASSQEGDINYGYTF | TGTGCCAGCAGCCAAGAGGGGGACATTAACTATGGCTACACCTTC | TRBJ1-2 | . | many | TRBV4-2
CSAAWGDRTPNYVYTF | TGCAGTGCGGCTTGGGGGGACAGAACTCCTAACTATGTCTACACCTTC | TRBJ1-2 | TRBD1 | . | TRBV20-1
CSATGLVNTWELFF | TGCAGTGCCACCGGACTCGTGAACACCTGGGAGCTGTTTTTT | TRBJ2-2 | . | . | TRBV20-1
CASSYADTYTEAFF | TGTGCCAGCAGTTACGCCGACACATACACTGAAGCTTTCTTT | TRBJ1-1 | . | many | TRBV6-5
CAGSYKAVERVVPSDTQYF | TGTGCCGGCAGTTACAAAGCGGTAGAACGGGTCGTTCCCTCAGATACGCAGTATTTT | TRBJ2-3 | . | once | TRBV6-2/TRBV6-3
CASSPSGGLKETQYF | TGTGCCAGCAGTCCCTCTGGGGGATTAAAAGAGACCCAGTACTTC | TRBJ2-5 | . | many | TRBV12-3/TRBV12-4
CSASGTSCDSYEHYF | TGCAGTGCTTCCGGGACTAGCTGTGACTCCTACGAGCATTACTTC | TRBJ2-7 | TRBD2 | . | TRBV20-1
CIARSSGPSSEQFF | TGCATTGCTAGGTCGTCGGGACCGAGCTCGGAGCAGTTCTTC | TRBJ2-1 | . | few | TRBV20-1
CASSLGPTGTIYEQYF | TGTGCCAGCAGCTTAGGACCCACGGGGACGATCTACGAGCAGTACTTC | TRBJ2-7 | . | . | TRBV11-2
CAWSVRVLLAVPSGNTIYF | TGTGCCTGGAGTGTACGGGTTCTTTTGGCAGTGCCGTCTGGAAACACCATATATTTT | TRBJ1-3 | . | medium-sized | TRBV30
CASSLREETQYF | TGTGCCAGCAGCCTCAGGGAAGAGACCCAGTACTTC | TRBJ2-5 | . | many | TRBV28
CSAGDRVLNEAFF | TGCAGTGCTGGAGACAGGGTCTTGAATGAAGCTTTCTTT | TRBJ1-1 | TRBD1 | many | TRBV20-1
CASSIGRGSGTEAFF | TGTGCCAGTAGTATAGGCAGGGGGAGTGGGACTGAAGCTTTCTTT | TRBJ1-1 | TRBD1 | many | TRBV19
CASSYLLARTSNQPQHF | TGTGCCAGCAGTTACCTATTAGCCAGGACTAGCAATCAGCCCCAGCATTTT | TRBJ1-5 | . | many | TRBV6-2/TRBV6-3
CASSRQSLERYEQYF | TGCGCCAGCAGCCGGCAGTCACTCGAACGGTACGAGCAGTACTTC | TRBJ2-7 | . | . | TRBV4-1
CASSRERGTGKTLYNEQFF | TGTGCCAGCAGCCGAGAAAGGGGGACAGGGAAAACCCTCTACAATGAGCAGTTCTTC | TRBJ2-1 | TRBD1 | . | TRBV4-2
CASSPPWPTDTQYF | TGTGCCAGCAGTCCCCCGTGGCCCACAGATACGCAGTATTTT | TRBJ2-3 | . | many | TRBV28
CASSQTGGDYGYTF | TGTGCCAGCAGCCAGACCGGAGGAGACTATGGCTACACCTTC | TRBJ1-2 | . | medium-sized | TRBV6-1
CASSLTGQAFF | TGTGCCAGCAGTTTAACAGGGCAAGCTTTCTTT | TRBJ1-1 | . | many | TRBV12-3/TRBV12-4
CASSRLAGAPLDEQFF | TGTGCCAGCAGTAGGCTAGCGGGAGCCCCTCTTGATGAGCAGTTCTTC | TRBJ2-1 | TRBD2 | . | TRBV2
CASSQGTGYGYTF | TGTGCCAGCAGCCAGGGGACAGGGTACGGCTACACCTTC | TRBJ1-2 | TRBD1 | medium-sized | TRBV7-2
CASSLAVGAYGYTF | TGTGCCAGCAGCTTAGCGGTGGGGGCCTACGGCTACACCTTC | TRBJ1-2 | . | . | TRBV7-2
CSASDIGNNEQFF | TGCAGTGCTTCGGATATCGGAAACAATGAGCAGTTCTTC | TRBJ2-1 | . | . | TRBV20-1
CAGSWSGDTGELFF | TGTGCCGGATCCTGGTCAGGGGACACCGGGGAGCTGTTTTTT | TRBJ2-2 | . | . | TRBV2
CATSDPLQGVVGELFF | TGTGCCACCAGTGATCCCCTACAGGGGGTGGTCGGGGAGCTGTTTTTT | TRBJ2-2 | TRBD1 | many | TRBV24-1
CAWSLGVEGECNTQYF | TGTGCCTGGAGTCTTGGTGTTGAGGGAGAGTGTAATACGCAGTATTTT | TRBJ2-3 | . | . | TRBV30
CSVLPPLSGTGNGYTF | TGCAGCGTTTTACCCCCCTTGTCCGGGACAGGGAATGGCTACACCTTC | TRBJ1-2 | TRBD1 | many | TRBV29-1
CASSPSTTSVEETQYF | TGTGCCAGCAGCCCGTCTACAACTAGCGTCGAAGAGACCCAGTACTTC | TRBJ2-5 | TRBD2 | many | TRBV3-1